This note documents a single T cell receptor (beta chain) sequence. Sequenced by immunoSEQ multiplex PCR; TCRdb stores in-frame clones only, minus some. The sample holds about 210,000 clones, roughly 84% seen once. V lost 6 bases, J lost 2 bases, and 17 bases lay in between. Germline CDR1 is SEHNR and CDR2 is FQNEAQ (reference sequence). This CDR3 spans 16 amino acids. This record belongs to a study of blood T cell repertoires in COVID-19. The sequenced material came from PBMCs or T cells enriched from blood (not recorded which). The J gene is TRBJ2-1, the V gene TRBV7-9; D is possibly TRBD1 (6 bases). The TCR sequence derives from a man younger than 40 in a cohort exposed to, infected with or recovered from COVID-19 (not recorded which). CDR3 sequence reads: CASRPPTGYPYNEQFF. CDR3 nucleotide sequence: TGTGCCAGCAGACCCCCTACAGGGTATCCCTACAATGAGCAGTTCTTC.